This TCR beta chain was profiled in a study of regulatory T cells in long-lasting Graves disease. General study findings and limits: Gene preferences differed: TRBV28, TRBJ1-2, TRBJ2-5 in persistent cases.

This clonotype appeared many times. Its cognate antigen is unknown. HTBI primers from iRepertoire and Arm-PCR of CDR3 regions yielded the TCR beta libraries. Each CDR3 protein gets one entry after TCRdb re-called the multiplex PCR reads with MiXCR. Among 300,000 to 400,000 distinct CDR3 sequences, 16% were seen once, and the ten largest hold about 27%. Time point of the sample: newly diagnosed GD, antithyroid drugs for less than 3 months. PBMCs provided the RNA from which the TCR library was made. It was an endocrinology department in Xi'an, China, that provided the patients. V was clipped by 5 bases and J by 6 bases; unmatched bases: 3. This CDR3 contains 14 residues. The same sample was also used in a study of T cells in Graves' hyperthyroidism and ophthalmopathy. That paper adds: No ophthalmopathy progression within 18 months constituted stable Graves' hyperthyroidism.

V is TRBV12-3 or TRBV12-4 and J is TRBJ2-1; 11 nucleotides align to TRBD1. Sequenced material: peripheral blood mononuclear cells (PBMCs), taken at new diagnosis, from a patient treated with antithyroid drugs. The source is a man aged 40-49 years with Graves disease. The CDR3 nucleotides read TGTGCCAGCAGTGGGGGGACAGGGGGCAATGAGCAGTTCTTC. As protein: CASSGGTGGNEQFF.